This TCR beta chain was captured in a study of shared clonotypes between healthy human individuals. Study results and limitations: Only blood samples were collected, and tissue repertoires likely differ.

Every subset's genomic DNA went evenly onto several immunoSEQ plates. Repertoires were generated with immunoSEQ multiplex PCR, while TCRdb's copy carries only in-frame clones and drops some. The sample contains around 2,000,000 clones, roughly 91% of which appear only once. CD45RO negativity and positive selection for CCR7 defined naive CD8 cells, a population that excluded terminally differentiated effector memory CD45RA+ cells. The CDR3 loop spans 15 amino acids. Germline loops: CDR1 WSHSY, CDR2 SAAADI. J gave up 2 bases and V 8 bases, and 8 bases lay outside the gene matches. To note about this clone: The antigen is undetermined.

The chain uses TRBV10-2 and TRBJ2-1; 8 positions agree with TRBD2. The source material was naive CD8+ T cells from PBMCs. The TCR comes from a man between 18 and 29 years old in good health. Some clones in this sample may be carry-over from other donors' samples. CDR3 amino acids: CASADRTSPYNEQFF. The DNA for the CDR3 is TGCGCCAGCGCTGACCGGACTAGCCCCTACAATGAGCAGTTCTTC.